This passage covers 23 T cell receptor beta chains from one sample sequenced in a study of a mutant IDH1 vaccine in newly diagnosed glioma (dated by TCRdb to about 2021). Sample time point, as interpreted from the label and publication: week 11, during vaccination. Every vaccine dose consisted of 300 ug of a 20-mer mutant IDH1 peptide in Montanide, administered subcutaneously together with topical imiquimod. No antigen is known for these receptors. The protocol used for the library was the immunoSEQ multiplex PCR assay. TCRdb's version of the immuneACCESS table is confined to in-frame rearrangements and falls short of the full clone set. An unresolved V gene accounts for under half of the shortfall where checked; the remainder is of unknown origin. This sample gives roughly 60,000 clones in total; 70% to 85% of them show up just once. The top ten constitute 3% to 4% of the sample. The sample consisted of PBMCs, taken from a glioma patient whose treatment included an IDH1 peptide vaccine. These receptors were collected from a man aged 25-45 years with glioma.

This clone appeared once. This chain connects TRBV7-2 to TRBJ2-6; D unresolved. This CDR3 contains 15 residues. Germline CDR1 SGHTA, CDR2 FQGNSA. V shed 5 bases and J shed 9 bases, with 17 bases lying between them. The chain's CDR3 is CASSPVALTGNVLTF. The CDR3 DNA follows: TGTGCCAGCAGCCCCGTGGCCCTAACGGGCAACGTCCTGACTTTC.

This chain joins TRBV28 and TRBJ2-1, with TRBD2 identical over 12 bases. CDR3 length equals 18 residues. CDR1 and CDR2 from the germline V gene are MDHEN and SYDVKM. The ends lost 2 bases at V and 0 bases at J; junction bases unmatched: 5. The CDR3 loop reads CASSLRLAGGSSYNEQFF. CDR3 bases: TGTGCCAGCAGTTTAAGGCTAGCGGGGGGGAGCTCCTACAATGAGCAGTTCTTC.

V usage is TRBV7-9 and J usage is TRBJ1-5, with a possible D match to TRBD1 (6 bases). Trimming took off 0 bases at V and 7 bases at J, with 10 bases between the two ends. The CDR3 has 14 residues. The germline V gene has CDR1 SEHNR and CDR2 FQNEAQ (reference sequence). DNA for the CDR3: TGTGCCAGCAGCTTAGCGGGGGCCGCCCAGCCCCAGCATTTT. Its translation: CASSLAGAAQPQHF.

The V gene is TRBV27, the J gene TRBJ2-7; 7 bases are shared with TRBD2. Germline V CDR1 and CDR2: MNHEY, SMNVEV (reference sequence). Unmatched junction bases numbered 10, after V lost 5 bases and J lost 3 bases. This CDR3 has 15 residues. CDR3 residues: CASSPLGLTDYEQYF. CDR3 nucleotide sequence: TGTGCCAGCAGTCCACTGGGACTAACCGACTACGAGCAGTACTTC.

The count of this clone is one. This chain connects TRBV7-6 to TRBJ1-4; D not certain. Germline CDR1 is SGHVS and CDR2 is FNYEAQ. This CDR3 has 16 residues. V lost 5 bases, J lost 5 bases, and 18 bases lay in between. CDR3 coding DNA: TGTGCCAGCAGCCCCCTGAGTTCCAGCCTAAATGAAAAACTGTTTTTT. Its protein is CASSPLSSSLNEKLFF.

This clone was found once. This sequence joins TRBV6-5 and TRBJ1-4; TRBD1 matches at 7 bases. In germline, CDR1 is MNHEY, CDR2 SVGAGI. Trimming at V came to 6 bases and at J to 3 bases, leaving 4 bases not matched to a gene. CDR3 length: 14 amino acids. The CDR3 loop is CASRGTASNEKLFF. CDR3 bases: TGTGCCAGCAGGGGGACAGCCTCTAATGAAAAACTGTTTTTT.

The chain carries TRBV11-2 and TRBJ2-1, with D unclear. This CDR3 has 13 residues. CDR1 and CDR2 (germline): SGHAT, FQNNGV. V lost 2 bases, J lost 3 bases, and 5 bases lay in between. Written as DNA, the CDR3 is TGTGCCAGCAGCTTAAGCATCTACAATGAGCAGTTCTTC. This encodes CASSLSIYNEQFF.

The gene calls are TRBV18 and TRBJ2-7, with D uncertain. There are 14 residues in the CDR3. V was cut by 1 base and J by 5 bases, with 12 bases left in between. The germline V gene encodes CDR1 KGHSH and CDR2 LQKENI. The CDR3 DNA is TGTGCCAGCTCACCACGACGGCCCCTTGACGAGCAGTACTTC. Encoded protein: CASSPRRPLDEQYF. Full variable domain (outside the CDR3, taken from reference TRBV18 and TRBJ2-7): NAGVMQNPRHLVRRRGQEARLRCSPMKGHSHVYWYRQLPEEGLKFMVYLQKENIIDESGMPKERFSAEFPKEGPSILRIQQVVRGDSAAYFCASSPRRPLDEQYFGPGTRLTVT.

The DNA of the CDR3 is TGTGCCAGCAGTGGACCGGGTGGTAGCGGATACAATGAGCAGTTCTTC. This gives the protein CASSGPGGSGYNEQFF. The V call is TRBV2, the J call TRBJ2-1; TRBD2 is a possible D gene (6 bases). CDR1 SNHLY and CDR2 FYNNEI come from the germline V gene. Trimming pared 4 bases from V and 4 bases from J, leaving 17 bases between. CDR3 length equals 16 residues.

The chain has TRBV27 and TRBJ2-1; 13 bases align to TRBD2. Germline V lookup: CDR1 MNHEY, CDR2 SMNVEV (reference sequence). Unmatched junction bases numbered 5, after V lost 3 bases and J lost 9 bases. This CDR3 has 15 amino acids. The CDR3 coding sequence is TGTGCCAGCAGTTTGTGGACTAGCGGGAGTGGTGAGCAGTTCTTC. This translates into CASSLWTSGSGEQFF.

CDR3 sequence reads: CASKRTGSTGELFF. CDR3 nucleotides: TGTGCCAGCAAAAGGACAGGGAGCACCGGGGAGCTGTTTTTT. The chain carries TRBV2 and TRBJ2-2; TRBD1 matches at 8 bases. J gave up 4 bases and V 7 bases, and 5 bases lay outside the gene matches. Per the germline V gene, CDR1 is SNHLY and CDR2 is FYNNEI. CDR3 length: 14 amino acids. Looking up the rest from reference TRBV2 and TRBJ2-2 gives the full variable domain: EPEVTQTPSHQVTQMGQEVILRCVPISNHLYFYWYRQILGQKVEFLVSFYNNEISEKSEIFDDQFSVERPDGSNFTLKIRSTKLEDSAMYFCASKRTGSTGELFFGEGSRLTVL.

Comment on this clone: The junction shows a germline mismatch at one end, possibly a read error. The rearrangement links TRBV7-9 to TRBJ2-3; a possible D gene is TRBD1 (6 bases). The CDR3 loop spans 14 amino acids. Per germline, CDR1 SEHNR and CDR2 FQNEAQ (reference sequence). The chain's CDR3 is CASSLALEGDPSSF. CDR3 sequence (DNA): TGTGCCAGCAGCTTAGCGCTAGAGGGGGACCCTAGCAGTTTT.

The chain couples TRBV4-3 to TRBJ1-3; tentative D call: TRBD1 (6 bases). Germline V gene lookup returns CDR1 LGHNA and CDR2 YSLEER. With 4 bases removed from V and 0 bases from J, the gap between germline ends came to 13 bases. The CDR3 sequence is 16 residues long. CDR3 in DNA: TGCGCCAGCAGCCTCTACTGGGACAACTCTGGAAACACCATATATTTT. Its translation is CASSLYWDNSGNTIYF.

The chain combines TRBV6-1 with TRBJ1-1; D might be TRBD1 (5 bases). V lost 5 bases to trimming and J lost 4 bases, with 14 bases between them. The CDR3 is made up of 14 amino acids. CDR1 MNHNS and CDR2 SASEGT come from the germline V gene. CDR3 loop: CASSHKQGLTEAFF. Here the CDR3 DNA reads TGTGCCAGCAGTCACAAGCAGGGACTCACTGAAGCTTTCTTT.

The genes are TRBV5-5 and TRBJ2-6, with D possibly TRBD1 on 5 matching bases. Germline V gene data show CDR1 as SGHKS and CDR2 as YYEKEE (reference sequence). The CDR3 runs 17 residues. V dropped 4 bases and J dropped 1 base, with 15 bases sitting between them. The CDR3 spells CASSPDTIFSGANVLTF. The CDR3 coding sequence is TGTGCCAGCAGCCCGGACACAATATTTTCTGGGGCCAACGTCCTGACTTTC.

The gene calls are TRBV5-1 and TRBJ2-5; 8 bases agree with TRBD2. Germline assignment: CDR1 SGHRS and CDR2 YFSETQ. This CDR3 is 15 amino acids long. V dropped 8 bases and J dropped 1; count of bases not matched to a gene: 10. The CDR3 loop is CASTRLSGGQETQYF. As DNA, the CDR3 is TGCGCCAGTACTCGACTAAGCGGGGGCCAAGAGACCCAGTACTTC.

This chain connects TRBV5-1 to TRBJ1-6; 10 bases match TRBD1. Per germline, CDR1 SGHRS and CDR2 YFSETQ. J lost 6 bases, V lost 3 bases, and 0 bases had no gene match. This CDR3 contains 14 residues. CDR3 bases: TGCGCCAGCAGCTGGACAGGGGGTAATTCACCCCTCCACTTT. It encodes CASSWTGGNSPLHF.

This clone was observed a single time. This chain connects TRBV6-1 to TRBJ2-7, with 11 bases identical to TRBD2. The CDR3 runs 16 residues. J gave up 4 bases and V 4 bases, and 9 bases lay outside the gene matches. Looked up from germline, CDR1 is MNHNS and CDR2 is SASEGT. This CDR3 is CASSALTSGVPYEQYF. CDR3 nucleotides: TGTGCCAGCAGTGCCCTGACTAGCGGGGTCCCTTACGAGCAGTACTTC.

This chain joins TRBV27 and TRBJ2-7; D possibly corresponds to TRBD1 (5 bases). Germline V CDR1 and CDR2: MNHEY, SMNVEV (reference sequence). The CDR3 covers 16 residues. Between the trimmed V and J ends, which lost 3 bases and 4 bases, there was a span of 19 bases. The DNA for the CDR3 is TGTGCCAGCAGTTTTCTAGGAAGTGGACATTATTACGAGCAGTACTTC. Translation: CASSFLGSGHYYEQYF.

The genes are TRBV7-9 and TRBJ1-5; D is ambiguous. The V end was cut by 5 bases, the J end by 5 bases, with 16 bases between. The CDR3 length is 15 residues. Germline V gives CDR1 SEHNR, CDR2 FQNEAQ (reference sequence). The CDR3, as DNA: TGTGCCAGCAGCCCCTGGGGAGGGAGCGATCAGCCCCAGCATTTT. Translating it yields CASSPWGGSDQPQHF.

V is TRBV5-6 and J is TRBJ2-7; the D gene is possibly TRBD2 (6 bases). The CDR3 loop spans 14 amino acids. V was shortened by 0 bases and J by 6 bases, with 13 bases between the two germline ends. Germline V lookup: CDR1 SGHDT, CDR2 YYEEEE. CDR3 in DNA: TGTGCCAGCAGCTTGGGCGGGATTGACTCCGAGCAGTACTTC. Translation gives CASSLGGIDSEQYF.

V gene TRBV6-1 combines with J gene TRBJ1-2; D gene unclear. Trimming pared 2 bases from V and 4 bases from J, leaving 5 bases between. CDR1 and CDR2 from the germline V gene are MNHNS and SASEGT. The CDR3 has 12 residues. CDR3 residues: CASSERGYGYTF. As DNA, the CDR3 is TGTGCCAGCAGTGAACGAGGCTATGGCTACACCTTC.

The chain uses TRBV19 and TRBJ2-7; the D is unclear. Per germline, CDR1 LNHDA and CDR2 SQIVND (reference sequence). The CDR3 runs to 13 residues. V dropped 4 bases and J dropped 3 bases, with 10 bases sitting between them. The CDR3 nucleotides are TGTGCCAGTAGTACGGGCGGAATCTACGAGCAGTACTTC. Amino acids: CASSTGGIYEQYF.